The clone carrying this T cell receptor beta chain was seen many times. Its antigen is not identified. The data are from a study of post-analysis software for immune sequencing data. Overall study results and limits: Under the F measure, samples that were prepared in one batch clustered strongly together. TRBV5-6, TRBV5-1 and TRBV20-1 belonged to a set of about five TRBV segments that were more frequent in patients than controls.

Germline CDR1 and CDR2: DFQATT and SNEGSKA (reference sequence). This CDR3 is built from 14 residues. Trimming left V 3 bases short and J 5 bases short, with 14 bases between. Every TCR beta cDNA library bore unique molecular identifiers. TCRdb used MiXCR to reprocess the PCR reads, holding one entry per CDR3 protein. The sample has about 260,000 distinct CDR3 sequences; roughly a third are singletons. The receptor was derived from a girl under 18 with multiple sclerosis. Source material: blood. The chain employs TRBV20-1 and TRBJ2-4; D is possibly TRBD1 or TRBD2 (6 bases each). The CDR3, as DNA: TGCAGTGCTAGGGTAGGGGGGATTCAAAACATTCAGTACTTC. Translating it yields CSARVGGIQNIQYF.